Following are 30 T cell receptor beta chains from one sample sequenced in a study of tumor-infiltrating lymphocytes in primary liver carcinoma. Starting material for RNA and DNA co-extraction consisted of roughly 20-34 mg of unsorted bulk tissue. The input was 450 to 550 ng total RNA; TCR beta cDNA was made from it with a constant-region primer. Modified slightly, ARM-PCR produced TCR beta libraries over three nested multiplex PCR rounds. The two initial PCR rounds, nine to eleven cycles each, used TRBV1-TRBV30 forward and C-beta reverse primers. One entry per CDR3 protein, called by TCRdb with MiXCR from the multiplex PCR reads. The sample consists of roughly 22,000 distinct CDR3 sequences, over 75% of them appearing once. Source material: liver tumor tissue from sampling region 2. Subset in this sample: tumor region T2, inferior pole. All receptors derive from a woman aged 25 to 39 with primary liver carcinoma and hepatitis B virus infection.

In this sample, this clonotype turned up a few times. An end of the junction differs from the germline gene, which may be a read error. CDR3 in DNA: TGTGCCGGCAGCCAAGATACGGGAAGCTCCTACAATGAGCAGTTCTTC. Its translation: CAGSQDTGSSYNEQFF. The chain has TRBV4-3 and TRBJ2-1; the D gene is possibly TRBD2 (5 bases). This CDR3 contains 16 residues. The germline V gene has CDR1 LGHNA and CDR2 YSLEER.

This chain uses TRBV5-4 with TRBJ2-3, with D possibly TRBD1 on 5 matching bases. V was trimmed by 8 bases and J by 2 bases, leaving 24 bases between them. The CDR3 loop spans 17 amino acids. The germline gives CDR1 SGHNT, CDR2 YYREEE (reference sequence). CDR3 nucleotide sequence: TGTGCCAGGAGCGTAGACGGACACCATCCAGCCACAGATACGCAGTATTTT. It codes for CARSVDGHHPATDTQYF.

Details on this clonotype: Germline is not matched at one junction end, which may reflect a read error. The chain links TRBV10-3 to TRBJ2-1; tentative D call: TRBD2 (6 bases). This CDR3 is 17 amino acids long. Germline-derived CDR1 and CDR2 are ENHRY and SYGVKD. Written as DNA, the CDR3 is TGTGCTACCAGTGAGACCATGGCGGCTAGCGCCTACAATAAGCAGTTCTTC. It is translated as CATSETMAASAYNKQFF.

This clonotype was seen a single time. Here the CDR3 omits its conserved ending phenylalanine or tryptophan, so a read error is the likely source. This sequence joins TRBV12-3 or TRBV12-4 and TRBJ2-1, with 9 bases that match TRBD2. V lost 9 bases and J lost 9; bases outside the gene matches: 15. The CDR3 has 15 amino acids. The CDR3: CARSLSVTSGLEQFS. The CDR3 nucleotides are TGTGCCAGGAGCCTGTCCGTGACTAGCGGACTTGAGCAGTTCTCC.

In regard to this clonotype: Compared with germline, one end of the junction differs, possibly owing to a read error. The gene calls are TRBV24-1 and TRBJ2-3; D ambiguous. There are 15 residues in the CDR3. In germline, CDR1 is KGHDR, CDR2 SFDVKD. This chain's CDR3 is CPTSEKTLPSDTQYF. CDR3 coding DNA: TGTCCCACCAGTGAGAAGACACTCCCATCGGATACGCAGTATTTT.

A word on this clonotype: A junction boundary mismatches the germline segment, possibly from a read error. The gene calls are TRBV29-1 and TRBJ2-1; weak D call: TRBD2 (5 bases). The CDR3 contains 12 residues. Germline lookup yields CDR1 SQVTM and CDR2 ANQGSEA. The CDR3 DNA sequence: TGCTGCGCCCTAAGAGACTACAATGAGCAATACTTC. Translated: CCALRDYNEQYF.

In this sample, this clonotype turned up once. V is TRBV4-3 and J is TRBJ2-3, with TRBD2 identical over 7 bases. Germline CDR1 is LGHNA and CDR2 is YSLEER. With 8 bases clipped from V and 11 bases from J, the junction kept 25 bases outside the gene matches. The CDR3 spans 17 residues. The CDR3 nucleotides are TGCGCCAGCTGCCGCCGCATAGGGGACCCACCCTCGGGGGGGCAGTATTTT. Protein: CASCRRIGDPPSGGQYF.

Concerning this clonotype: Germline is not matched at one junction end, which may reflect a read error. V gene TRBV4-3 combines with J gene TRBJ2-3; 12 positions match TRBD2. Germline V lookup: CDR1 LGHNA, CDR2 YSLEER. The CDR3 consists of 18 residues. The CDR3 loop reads CASRQEGLAGGPTDTQYF. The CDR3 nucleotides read TGTGCCAGCAGGCAAGAAGGTCTAGCGGGAGGGCCAACAGATACGCAGTATTTC.

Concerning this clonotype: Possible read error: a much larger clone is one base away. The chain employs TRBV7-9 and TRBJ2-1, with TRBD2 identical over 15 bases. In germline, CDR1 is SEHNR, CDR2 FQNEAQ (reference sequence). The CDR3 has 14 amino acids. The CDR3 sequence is CASSSGTSGRYRLF. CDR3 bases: TGTGCCAGTAGCTCCGGGACTAGCGGGAGGTATCGGCTCTTC.

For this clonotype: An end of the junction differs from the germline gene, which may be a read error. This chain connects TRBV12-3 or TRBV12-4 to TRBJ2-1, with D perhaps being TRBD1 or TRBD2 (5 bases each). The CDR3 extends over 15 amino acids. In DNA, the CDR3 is TGTGCCAGCAGCCTGTCCGGGGCTAGTGGACTTGAGCAGCTCTTC. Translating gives CASSLSGASGLEQLF.

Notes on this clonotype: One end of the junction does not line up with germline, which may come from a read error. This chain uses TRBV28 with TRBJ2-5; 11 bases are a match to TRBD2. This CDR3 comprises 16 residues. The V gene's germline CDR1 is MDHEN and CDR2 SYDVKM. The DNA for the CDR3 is TGTGCCAGCAATTGGGGACTAGCGGACGACCAAGAGACTCAGTACTTC. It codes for CASNWGLADDQETQYF.

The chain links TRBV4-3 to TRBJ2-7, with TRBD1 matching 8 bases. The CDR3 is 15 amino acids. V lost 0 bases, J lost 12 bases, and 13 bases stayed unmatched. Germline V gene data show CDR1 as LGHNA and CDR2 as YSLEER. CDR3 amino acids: CASSQDRWTGWKLYF. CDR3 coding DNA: TGCGCCAGCAGCCAAGATCGATGGACAGGGTGGAAGCTGTACTTC.

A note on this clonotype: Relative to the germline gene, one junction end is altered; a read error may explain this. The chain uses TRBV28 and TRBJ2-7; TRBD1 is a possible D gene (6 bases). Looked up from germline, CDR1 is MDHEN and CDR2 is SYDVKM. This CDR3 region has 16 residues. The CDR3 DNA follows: TGTGCCGGCAGTCCGTCGGGACACCCGATGCCGTATGAGCACTACTTC. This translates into CAGSPSGHPMPYEHYF.

CDR3 DNA: TGCGCCAGCAGTCATGATGCGGGAAACTCCTACAATGAGCAGTTCTTC. Its translation is CASSHDAGNSYNEQFF. The chain employs TRBV4-3 and TRBJ2-1; D may be TRBD2 (6 bases). The V end was cut by 6 bases, the J end by 0 bases, with 15 bases between. Germline values: CDR1 LGHNA, CDR2 YSLEER. The CDR3 runs 16 residues.

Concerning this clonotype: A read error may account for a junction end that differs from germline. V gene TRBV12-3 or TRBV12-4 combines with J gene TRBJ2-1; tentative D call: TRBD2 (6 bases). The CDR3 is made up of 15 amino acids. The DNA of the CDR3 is TGTACCAGCAGCCTGTCCGGTATTAGCGGACTTGAGCAGTCCTTC. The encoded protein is CTSSLSGISGLEQSF.

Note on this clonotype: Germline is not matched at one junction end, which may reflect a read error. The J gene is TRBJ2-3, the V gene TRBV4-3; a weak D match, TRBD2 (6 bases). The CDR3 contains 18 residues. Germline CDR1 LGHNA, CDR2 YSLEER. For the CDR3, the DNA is TGCGCCAGCAGCCAAGGAGGTCTAGCAGGAGGGCCAACAGATAGGCAGTATTTT. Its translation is CASSQGGLAGGPTDRQYF.

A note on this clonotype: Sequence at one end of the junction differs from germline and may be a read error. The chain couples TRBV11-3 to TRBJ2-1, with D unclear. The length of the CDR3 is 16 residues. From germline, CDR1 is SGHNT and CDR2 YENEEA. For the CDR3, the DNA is TGTGCCAGTAGCTTCCTATCGGATATATCTTACAATGAGCAGTTCTTC. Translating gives CASSFLSDISYNEQFF.

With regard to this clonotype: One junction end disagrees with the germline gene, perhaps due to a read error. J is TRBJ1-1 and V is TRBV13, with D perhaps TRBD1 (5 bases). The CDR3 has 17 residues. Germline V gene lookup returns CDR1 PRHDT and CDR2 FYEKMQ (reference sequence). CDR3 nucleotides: TGTGCCAGCAGCATAGGAGGACTTGGTATTGGGGGCACTGAAGCTTTCTTT. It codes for CASSIGGLGIGGTEAFF.

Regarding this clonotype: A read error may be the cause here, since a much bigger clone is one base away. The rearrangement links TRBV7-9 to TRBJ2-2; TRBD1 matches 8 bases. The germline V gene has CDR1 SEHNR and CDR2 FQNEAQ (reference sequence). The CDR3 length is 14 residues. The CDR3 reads CATSLTGGTGELFF. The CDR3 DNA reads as TGTGCCACCAGCCTTACAGGGGGCACCGGGGAGCTGTTTTTT.

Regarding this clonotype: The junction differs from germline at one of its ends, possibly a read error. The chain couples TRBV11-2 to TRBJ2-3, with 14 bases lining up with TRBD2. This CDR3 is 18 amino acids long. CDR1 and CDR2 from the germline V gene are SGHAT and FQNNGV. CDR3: CASSFTFGTSGSLVTQYF. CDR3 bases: TGCGCCAGCAGCTTCACCTTTGGGACTAGCGGGAGTTTGGTTACGCAGTATTTT. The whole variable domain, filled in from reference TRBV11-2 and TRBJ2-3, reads EAGVAQSPRYKIIEKRQSVAFWCNPISGHATLYWYQQILGQGPKLLIQFQNNGVVDDSQLPKDRFSAERLKGVDSTLKIQPAKLEDSAVYLCASSFTFGTSGSLVTQYFGPGTRLTVL.

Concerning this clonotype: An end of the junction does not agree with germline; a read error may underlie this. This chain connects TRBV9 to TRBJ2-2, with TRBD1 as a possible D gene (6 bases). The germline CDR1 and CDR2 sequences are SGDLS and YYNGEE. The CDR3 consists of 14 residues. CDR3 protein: CASGVEQGTRELFF. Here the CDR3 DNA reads TGTGCCAGCGGCGTCGAACAGGGCACCAGGGAGCTGTTTTTT.

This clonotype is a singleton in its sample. The DNA of the CDR3 is TGCAGTGCTAGAGGGACAGTGGGCGCATGCCGGGTGCTGTTTTTT. Translating gives CSARGTVGACRVLFF. The V gene is TRBV20-1, the J gene TRBJ2-2; tentative D call: TRBD1 (6 bases). CDR1 is DFQATT and CDR2 is SNEGSKA in the germline V gene (reference sequence). Trimming cost V 1 base and J 13 bases, with 22 bases left between them. The CDR3 is 15 amino acids.

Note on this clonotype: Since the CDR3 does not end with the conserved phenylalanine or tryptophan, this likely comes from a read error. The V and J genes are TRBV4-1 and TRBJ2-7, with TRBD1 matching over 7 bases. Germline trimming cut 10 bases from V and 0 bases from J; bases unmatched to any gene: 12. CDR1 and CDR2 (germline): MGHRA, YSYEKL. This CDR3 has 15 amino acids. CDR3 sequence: CATSLTGVNSYEQYS. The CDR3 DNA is TGCGCCACTAGCCTAACAGGGGTTAACTCCTACGAGCAGTACTCC.

Here the CDR3 reads CASSLTFGRGQPQHF. DNA for the CDR3: TGTGCCAGCAGCTTAACGTTCGGGAGGGGTCAGCCCCAGCATTTT. The chain employs TRBV7-9 and TRBJ1-5, with D possibly being TRBD1 (5 bases). Germline CDR1 SEHNR, CDR2 FQNEAQ (reference sequence). The CDR3 covers 15 residues. The V end lost 2 bases, the J end lost 6 bases, and 14 bases lay between the germline ends.

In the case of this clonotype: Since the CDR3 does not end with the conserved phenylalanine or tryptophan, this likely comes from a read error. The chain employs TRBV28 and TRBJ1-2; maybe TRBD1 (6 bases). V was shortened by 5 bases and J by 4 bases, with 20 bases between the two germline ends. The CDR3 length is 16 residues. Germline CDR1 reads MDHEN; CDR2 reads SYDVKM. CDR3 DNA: TGTGCCAGCAGTCTTCCCCCGGGCCAGGGGCCCTATGGCTACACCTCC. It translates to CASSLPPGQGPYGYTS.

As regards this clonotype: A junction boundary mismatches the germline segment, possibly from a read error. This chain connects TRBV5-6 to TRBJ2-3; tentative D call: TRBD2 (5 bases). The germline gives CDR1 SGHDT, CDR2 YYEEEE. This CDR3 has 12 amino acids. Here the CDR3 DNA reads TGTGCCAGCAACTTGAGGGCAGATGCGCAGTATTTT. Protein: CASNLRADAQYF.

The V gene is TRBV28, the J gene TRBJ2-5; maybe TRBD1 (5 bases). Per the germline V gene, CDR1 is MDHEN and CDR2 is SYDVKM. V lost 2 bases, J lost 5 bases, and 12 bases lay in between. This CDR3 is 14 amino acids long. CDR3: CASSLLWGWETQYF. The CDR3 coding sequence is TGTGCCAGCAGTTTACTCTGGGGCTGGGAGACCCAGTACTTC.

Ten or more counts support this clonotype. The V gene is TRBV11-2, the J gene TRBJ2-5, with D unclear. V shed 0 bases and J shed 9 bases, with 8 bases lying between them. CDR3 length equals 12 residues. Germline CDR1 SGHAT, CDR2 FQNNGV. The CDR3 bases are TGTGCCAGCAGCTTAGAGGAAAGGGCCCAGTACTTC. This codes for CASSLEERAQYF.

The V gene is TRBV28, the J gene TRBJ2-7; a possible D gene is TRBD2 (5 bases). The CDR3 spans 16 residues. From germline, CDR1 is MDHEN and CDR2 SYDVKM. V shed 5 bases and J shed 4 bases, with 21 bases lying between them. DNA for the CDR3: TGTGCCAGCAGTCCGTCGGGATGTCCGATGCCGTACGAGCAGTACTTC. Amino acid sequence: CASSPSGCPMPYEQYF. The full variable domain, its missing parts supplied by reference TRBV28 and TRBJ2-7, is DVKVTQSSRYLVKRTGEKVFLECVQDMDHENMFWYRQDPGLGLRLIYFSYDVKMKEKGDIPEGYSVSREKKERFSLILESASTNQTSMYLCASSPSGCPMPYEQYFGPGTRLTVT.

CDR3 residues: CASSFEGTGGGYGCTF. The DNA for the CDR3 is TGTGCCAGCAGTTTCGAAGGGACAGGGGGTGGCTATGGTTGCACCTTC. V is TRBV7-8 and J is TRBJ1-2, with 11 bases that match TRBD1. J gave up 13 bases and V 6 bases, and 19 bases lay outside the gene matches. CDR1 and CDR2 from the germline V gene are SGHVS and FQNEAQ. The CDR3 length is 16 residues.